The clone carrying this T cell receptor beta chain was recorded a few times. Original processing methods: From reference gene primer amplification, estimates of nucleated cell counts were derived. Clones were read by immunoSEQ multiplex PCR, and TCRdb kept only the in-frame ones, dropping some. That table is the source of V, J and clone size, and D and trimming were worked out from the DNA. Among 150,000 or so clones listed, around 80% were seen once. The data belong to a study of blood T cell repertoires in COVID-19. Looking at the study overall: The origin of the acute and convalescent COVID-19 samples was the United States, Italy and Spain. T cells, B-cell-depleted T cells, or PBMCs supplied cDNA or gDNA.

Germline-derived CDR1 and CDR2 are SGHNT and YENEEA. The CDR3 totals 13 residues. Trimming cost V 5 bases and J 5 bases; bases outside gene matches: 5. This chain joins TRBV11-3 and TRBJ2-5; 7 bases are a match to TRBD1. This TCR came from a woman aged 70-85 years with acute or convalescent COVID-19. Input material: peripheral blood. CDR3 in amino acids: CASSRTGVETQYF. The CDR3, as DNA: TGTGCCAGCAGCCGAACAGGGGTGGAGACCCAGTACTTC. Full variable domain (remainder filled in from reference TRBV11-3 and TRBJ2-5): EAGVVQSPRYKIIEKKQPVAFWCNPISGHNTLYWYLQNLGQGPELLIRYENEEAVDDSQLPKDRFSAERLKGVDSTLKIQPAELGDSAVYLCASSRTGVETQYFGPGTRLLVL.